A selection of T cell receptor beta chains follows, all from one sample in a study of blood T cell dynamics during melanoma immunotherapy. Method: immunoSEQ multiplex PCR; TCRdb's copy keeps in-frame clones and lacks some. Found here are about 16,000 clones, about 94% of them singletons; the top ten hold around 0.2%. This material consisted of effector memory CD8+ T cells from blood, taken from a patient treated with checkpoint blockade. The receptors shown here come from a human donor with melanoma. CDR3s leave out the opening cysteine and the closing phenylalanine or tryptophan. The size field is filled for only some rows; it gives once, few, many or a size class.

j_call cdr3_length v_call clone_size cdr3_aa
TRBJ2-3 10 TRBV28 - ASSHSTDTQY
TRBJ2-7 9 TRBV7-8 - ASSLGDEQY
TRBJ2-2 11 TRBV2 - ASSPAPTGELF
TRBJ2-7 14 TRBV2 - ASSEDPGGTGYEQY
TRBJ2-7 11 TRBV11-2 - ASSRRTNYEQY
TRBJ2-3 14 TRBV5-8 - ASSQLPHRDTDTQY
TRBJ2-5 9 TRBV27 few ASSKGETQY
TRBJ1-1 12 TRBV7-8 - ASSREVRNTEAF
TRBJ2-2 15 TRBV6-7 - ASSYSEGGAGTGELF
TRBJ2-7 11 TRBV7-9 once ALRDRELGEQY
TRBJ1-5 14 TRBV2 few ASSEWVSNANQPQH
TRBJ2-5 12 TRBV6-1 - ASSEMGAGETQY
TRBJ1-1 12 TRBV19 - ASSIDLEYTEAF
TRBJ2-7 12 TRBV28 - ASNSRQGAYEQY
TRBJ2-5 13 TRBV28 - ASSLSNRGVETQY
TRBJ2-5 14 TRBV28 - ASSPLAGGVGETQY
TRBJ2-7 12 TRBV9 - ASSPRQGSYEQY
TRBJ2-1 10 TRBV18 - ASSPPENEQF
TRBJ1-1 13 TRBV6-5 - ASSQGKGENTEAF
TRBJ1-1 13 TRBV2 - ASSERWGRNTEAF
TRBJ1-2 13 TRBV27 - ASSSSLGVGYGYT
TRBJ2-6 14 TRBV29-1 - SVVTGWRFGANVLT
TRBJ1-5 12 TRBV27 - ADGEQGGCQPQH
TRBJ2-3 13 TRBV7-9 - ASSYRGKGTDTQY
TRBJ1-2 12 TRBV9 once ASTPSASRDGYT
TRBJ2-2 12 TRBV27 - ASSLHFNTGELF
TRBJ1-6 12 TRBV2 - ASIERSYNSPLH
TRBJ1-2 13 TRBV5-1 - ASSSSNRVADGYT
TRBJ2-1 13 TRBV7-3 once ASSFRDRVLDEQF
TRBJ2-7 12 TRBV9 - ASSAGGGHYEQY
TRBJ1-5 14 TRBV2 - ASSTTGTAFYQPQH
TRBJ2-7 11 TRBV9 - ASSGGQGHEQY
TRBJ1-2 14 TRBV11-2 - ASSLRWDRGSYGYT
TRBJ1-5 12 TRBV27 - ASSRDFSNQPQH
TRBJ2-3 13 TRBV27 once ASSRWGGGSDTQY
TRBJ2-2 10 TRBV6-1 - ASSGRLGELF
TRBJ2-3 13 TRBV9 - ASSVASSRTDTQY
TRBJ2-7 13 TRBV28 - ASRSSGQGAYEQY
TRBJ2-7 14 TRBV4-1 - ASSQALAGSSYEQY
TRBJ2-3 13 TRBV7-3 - ASSLVTGRTDTQY
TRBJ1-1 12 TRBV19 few ASSRRGMNTEAF
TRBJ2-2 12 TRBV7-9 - ASSYRSRTGELF
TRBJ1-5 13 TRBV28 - ASSRDRVRVQPQH
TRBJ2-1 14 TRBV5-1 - ASSLAGASSNNEQF
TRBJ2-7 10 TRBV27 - ASSSTEYEQY
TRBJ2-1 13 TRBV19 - ASSIVAGNLNEQF
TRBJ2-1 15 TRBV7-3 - ASSLRATAGIYNEQF
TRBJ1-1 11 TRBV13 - ASSQWGKLGAF
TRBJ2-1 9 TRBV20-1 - SARSSSEQF